A selection of T cell receptor beta chains follows, all from one sample in a study of shared clonotypes between healthy human individuals. Here immunoSEQ multiplex PCR was the method, and the copy in TCRdb shows in-frame clones only, minus some. The table has about 590,000 clones, about 95% seen once. Specimen: naive CD8+ T cells sorted from blood. All receptors come from a woman aged 30 to 39 in good health. Both conserved end residues are part of each CDR3. The D gene is left open where the match is weak. Rows may omit the clone size; those that give it use once, few, many or a size class.

J | D | size | V | DNA | CDR3
TRBJ1-5 | - | - | TRBV5-6 | TGTGCCAGCAGCTTGGCCTTATGGAAAGATAGCAATCAGCCCCAGCATTTT | CASSLALWKDSNQPQHF
TRBJ2-7 | TRBD2 | - | TRBV6-5 | TGTGCCAGCAGTATTGGACTAGCCTACGAGCAGTACTTC | CASSIGLAYEQYF
TRBJ2-7 | - | - | TRBV7-9 | TGTGCCAGCAGCTTAGGTGGTGGATACGAGCAGTACTTC | CASSLGGGYEQYF
TRBJ1-5 | - | - | TRBV6-4 | TGTGCCAGCGCTGGGTCGTGGGGAGGCTCGGGGCAGCCCCAGCATTTT | CASAGSWGGSGQPQHF
TRBJ1-5 | - | - | TRBV28 | TGTGCCAGCAGACCAGGGCGCAATCAGCCCCAGCATTTT | CASRPGRNQPQHF
TRBJ2-1 | - | - | TRBV28 | TGTGCCAGCAGCTCGGCCGGGACACTATACAATGAGCAGTTCTTC | CASSSAGTLYNEQFF
TRBJ2-7 | TRBD2 | - | TRBV11-1 | TGTGCCAGCAGCGCTCCTGCTCTAGCGGGAGGCGAGCAGTACTTC | CASSAPALAGGEQYF
TRBJ2-5 | - | few | TRBV5-4 | TGTGCCAGCAGCGTTGAGGCACAAGAGACCCAGTACTTC | CASSVEAQETQYF
TRBJ2-7 | - | - | TRBV6-1 | TGTGCCAGCAGTCCAGGGATCTACGAGCAGTACTTC | CASSPGIYEQYF
TRBJ1-2 | - | - | TRBV6-1 | TGTGCCAGCAGTGAAGCGGCCAAACTTGGCTATGGCTACACCTTC | CASSEAAKLGYGYTF
TRBJ2-2 | - | - | TRBV27 | TGTGCCAGCGGACACACCGGGGAGCTGTTTTTT | CASGHTGELFF
TRBJ2-1 | - | - | TRBV13 | TGTGCCAGCAGCTTAGTGGCTTGGGGGACACACTCCTACAATGAGCAGTTCTTC | CASSLVAWGTHSYNEQFF
TRBJ2-5 | - | - | TRBV5-6 | TGTGCCAGCAGCGGGCCGGGACTGGGGTGGGAGACCCAGTACTTC | CASSGPGLGWETQYF
TRBJ1-1 | TRBD1 | - | TRBV4-1 | TGCGCCAGCAGCTTCGGACAGGGCGCCACTGAAGCTTTCTTT | CASSFGQGATEAFF
TRBJ2-1 | - | - | TRBV9 | TGTGCCAGCAGCGGAGGACAGTGGGGGGGTGGTGATGAGCAGTTCTTC | CASSGGQWGGGDEQFF
TRBJ2-2 | - | - | TRBV21-1 | TGTGCCAGCAGCAAAGGACCCGAGGAAGGGGAGCTGTTTTTT | CASSKGPEEGELFF
TRBJ2-2 | - | - | TRBV6-1 | TGTGCCAGCAGTGAAACGGGAAACACCGGGGAGCTGTTTTTT | CASSETGNTGELFF
TRBJ2-2 | - | - | TRBV10-2 | TGCGCCAGCAGTGATCAACCCGGGATCGTGGGCACCGGGGAGCTGTTTTTT | CASSDQPGIVGTGELFF
TRBJ2-7 | TRBD2 | - | TRBV5-6 | TGTGCCAGCAGCTTGGGGACTAGCGGCTACGAGCAGTACTTC | CASSLGTSGYEQYF
TRBJ2-5 | TRBD2 | - | TRBV7-8 | TGTGCCAGCAGCTTACTAGCGGGAGGCCCCCTCCAAGAGACCCAGTACTTC | CASSLLAGGPLQETQYF
TRBJ2-7 | TRBD1 | - | TRBV4-1 | TGCGCCAGCAGCCAAGATGGTGAGGGACAGGGGCCCTACGAGCAGTACTTC | CASSQDGEGQGPYEQYF
TRBJ2-3 | TRBD1 | - | TRBV5-6 | TGTGCCAGCAGCTTACGCCGGACAGGGGGGGATACGCAGTATTTT | CASSLRRTGGDTQYF
TRBJ2-6 | - | - | TRBV28 | TGTGCCAGCAGTTTATTTCTTGGGGCCAACGTCCTGACTTTC | CASSLFLGANVLTF
TRBJ2-1 | - | - | TRBV28 | TGTGCCAGCAGTCTCACCAGGGCAGGTGAGCAGTTCTTC | CASSLTRAGEQFF
TRBJ2-1 | - | - | TRBV5-1 | TGCGCCAGCAGCTGGACCGGGGGCTCCTACAATGAGCAGTTCTTC | CASSWTGGSYNEQFF
TRBJ2-7 | - | once | TRBV7-9 | TGTGCCAGCAGCTTAGTGACGGGGGTTAGCTCCTACGAGCAGTACTTC | CASSLVTGVSSYEQYF
TRBJ1-4 | - | once | TRBV6-5 | TGTGCCAGCAGTTACAGTATGGGTGAAAAACTGTTTTTT | CASSYSMGEKLFF
TRBJ2-4 | - | once | TRBV7-2 | TGTGCCAGCAGCTTAGTAGCTCTTCTAGCCAAAAACATTCAGTACTTC | CASSLVALLAKNIQYF
TRBJ1-1 | - | few | TRBV27 | TGTGCCAGCAGTTTAGGGCAGCACACTGAAGCTTTCTTT | CASSLGQHTEAFF
TRBJ2-5 | - | - | TRBV9 | TGTGCCAGCAGCGTAGGCGGGATAGAGACCCAGTACTTC | CASSVGGIETQYF
TRBJ1-4 | TRBD1 | - | TRBV27 | TGTGCCAGCACCCCCGGGACAGGGTTTGAAAAACTGTTTTTT | CASTPGTGFEKLFF
TRBJ2-3 | - | - | TRBV27 | TGTGCCAGCAGTCTCTCCCCAACGGGATCAAATACGCAGTATTTT | CASSLSPTGSNTQYF
TRBJ2-3 | TRBD2 | - | TRBV14 | TGTGCCAGCAGCCCCGAGACTAGCGGAGCAGATACGCAGTATTTT | CASSPETSGADTQYF
TRBJ2-7 | - | - | TRBV6-6 | TGTGCCAGCAGTTACTCCGAGGGGAGCTCCTACGAGCAGTACTTC | CASSYSEGSSYEQYF
TRBJ2-1 | TRBD2 | - | TRBV7-2 | TGTGCCAGCAGCTCGCTAGCGGGAGGGCCCAATGAGCAGTTCTTC | CASSSLAGGPNEQFF
TRBJ1-2 | - | - | TRBV19 | TGTGCCAGTATAGGGGACTATGGCTACACCTTC | CASIGDYGYTF
TRBJ1-1 | - | once | TRBV11-2 | TGTGCCAGCAGCTTAGTTGCGAACACTGAAGCTTTCTTT | CASSLVANTEAFF